A single sample is the source of the 22 T cell receptor beta chains below, sequenced in a study of metastatic and nonmetastatic thyroid tumors. Using MiXCR, TCRdb re-called clones from the PCR reads. In the table there are around 12,000 clones, 25% to 30% of which are singletons. Each patient came to thyroid surgery without any prior treatment (of any kind). The sample consisted of tumor tissue. The origin of the receptors is a female donor with papillary thyroid cancer or a benign thyroid nodule (not recorded which). Some clones in this sample may be carry-over from other donors' samples.

CDR3 loop: CASRTHRDRYYEQYF. The CDR3 nucleotides read TGTGCTAGCCGGACCCACCGGGACCGATACTACGAGCAGTACTTC. The rearrangement joins TRBV27 to TRBJ2-7; the D call may be TRBD1 or TRBD2 (5 bases each). The CDR3 contains 15 residues. Germline lookup yields CDR1 MNHEY and CDR2 SMNVEV (reference sequence).

The rearrangement uses TRBV6-2 or TRBV6-3 and TRBJ2-2; D tentatively fits TRBD1 or TRBD2 (6 bases each). The CDR3 spans 16 residues. Trimming pared 0 bases from V and 3 bases from J, leaving 11 bases between. Germline loops: CDR1 MNHEY, CDR2 SVGEGT. CDR3 sequence reads: CASSYSGGIDTGELFF. For the CDR3, the DNA is TGTGCCAGCAGTTACTCGGGGGGCATCGACACCGGGGAGCTGTTTTTT.

The chain employs TRBV11-1 and TRBJ1-1; D remains unclear. The CDR3 contains 16 residues. Deletions cut 1 base from V and 5 bases from J, with 17 bases between. Germline CDR1 SGHAT, CDR2 FQDESV (reference sequence). The DNA of the CDR3 is TGTGCCAGCAGCTTAGGTAACCGGGTTGTTGAAACTGAAGCTTTCTTT. It specifies CASSLGNRVVETEAFF.

This clone was counted ten times or more. The rearrangement joins TRBV20-1 to TRBJ2-2; 8 nucleotides match TRBD2. The CDR3 consists of 16 residues. V shed 6 bases, J shed 6 bases, and the junction held 15 bases outside the gene matches. CDR1 is DFQATT, CDR2 SNEGSKA, per germline (reference sequence). The CDR3 loop is CSALRRGTSASGELFF. Here the CDR3 DNA reads TGCAGTGCCCTGAGACGGGGGACTAGTGCGTCCGGGGAGCTGTTTTTT.

This clone is labeled as medium-sized. The chain has TRBV6-1 and TRBJ2-6, with 7 bases identical to TRBD1. The J segment lost 6 bases and the V segment lost 3 bases, leaving 14 bases of the junction unmatched. CDR1 and CDR2 from the germline V gene are MNHNS and SASEGT. The CDR3 has 18 amino acids. The CDR3: CASSETWDRSLLANVLTF. The DNA for the CDR3 is TGTGCCAGCAGTGAGACCTGGGACAGAAGCCTCCTGGCCAACGTCCTGACTTTC.

This clone was seen repeatedly, ten times or more. CDR3: CASRSGQAGNTIYF. In nucleotides, the CDR3 is TGTGCCAGCAGGTCGGGACAGGCTGGAAACACCATATATTTT. The chain joins TRBV12-3 or TRBV12-4 to TRBJ1-3, with TRBD1 matching over 8 bases. This CDR3 spans 14 amino acids. V lost 6 bases and J lost 2; bases outside the gene matches: 3.

This clone is categorized as medium-sized. The gene calls are TRBV20-1 and TRBJ1-2; possibly TRBD1 for D (5 bases). Germline assignment: CDR1 DFQATT and CDR2 SNEGSKA (reference sequence). The CDR3 sequence is 14 residues long. Trimming took off 1 base at V and 4 bases at J, with 13 bases between the two ends. CDR3 sequence (DNA): TGCAGTGCTAGAGGCGAGCGGGGCCTCTATGGCTACACCTTC. This gives the protein CSARGERGLYGYTF.

This clone was detected many times. V usage is TRBV19 and J usage is TRBJ1-3; D is possibly TRBD1 (5 bases). Germline loops: CDR1 LNHDA, CDR2 SQIVND (reference sequence). The CDR3 consists of 14 residues. Deletions cut 6 bases from V and 4 bases from J, with 13 bases between. The CDR3 spells CASRLQGGGNTIYF. The CDR3, as DNA: TGTGCCAGTAGATTGCAGGGAGGAGGAAACACCATATATTTT.

This rearrangement joins TRBV6-1 to TRBJ2-7, with a weak D call TRBD2 (6 bases). This CDR3 contains 15 residues. V lost 5 bases, J lost 7 bases, and 21 bases lay in between. Germline CDR1 is MNHNS and CDR2 is SASEGT. CDR3 sequence (DNA): TGTGCCAGCAGTACCCCCGGCCGGGAGCCGCCGGAGCAGTACTTC. Translated: CASSTPGREPPEQYF.

In this sample, this clone turned up a few times. The chain carries TRBV25-1 and TRBJ1-2; D unclear. Germline loops: CDR1 MGHDK, CDR2 SYGVNS. Trimming shortened V by 6 bases and J by 0 bases, and 8 bases separated the two germline ends. CDR3 length: 13 residues. The CDR3 DNA is TGTGCCAGCAGCCTGGGGACTAACTATGGCTACACCTTC. Translation: CASSLGTNYGYTF.

The table lists this clone with many counts. A read error may account for a junction end that differs from germline. This chain uses TRBV11-2 with TRBJ2-3, with TRBD2 matching over 8 bases. Germline V gene lookup returns CDR1 SGHAT and CDR2 FQNNGV. The CDR3 sequence is 15 residues long. DNA for the CDR3: TGTGCCAGCAGCCTACTAGCGGTTAGCACAGATACGCAGTGTTTT. Translation gives CASSLLAVSTDTQCF. The full variable domain, completed using reference TRBV11-2 and TRBJ2-3, is EAGVAQSPRYKIIEKRQSVAFWCNPISGHATLYWYQQILGQGPKLLIQFQNNGVVDDSQLPKDRFSAERLKGVDSTLKIQPAKLEDSAVYLCASSLLAVSTDTQCFGPGTRLTVL.

This clone was recorded a few times. The genes are TRBV6-2 or TRBV6-3 and TRBJ1-2, with TRBD1 matching over 7 bases. The CDR3 loop spans 12 amino acids. From germline, CDR1 is MNHEY and CDR2 SVGEGT. V shed 6 bases and J 5 bases; nucleotides not matched to a gene: 3. Written as DNA, the CDR3 is TGTGCCAGCAGGGAGGGACAGTATGGCTACACCTTC. Amino acids: CASREGQYGYTF.

This clone occurred many times. The rearrangement links TRBV9 to TRBJ1-2, with a possible D match to TRBD1 (6 bases). Between the trimmed V and J ends, which lost 3 bases and 5 bases, there was a span of 11 bases. CDR1 is SGDLS and CDR2 is YYNGEE in the germline V gene. The CDR3 contains 13 residues. CDR3 coding DNA: TGTGCCAGCAGCGGGACAGCAAAGTATGGCTACACCTTC. Its translation is CASSGTAKYGYTF. Variable domain in full (rest from reference TRBV9 and TRBJ1-2): DSGVTQTPKHLITATGQRVTLRCSPRSGDLSVYWYQQSLDQGLQFLIQYYNGEERAKGNILERFSAQQFPDLHSELNLSSLELGDSALYFCASSGTAKYGYTFGSGTRLTVV.

This clone is judged medium-sized (0.01 to 0.1%). The chain combines TRBV24-1 with TRBJ2-7; D not resolved. Trimming pared 2 bases from V and 2 bases from J, leaving 12 bases between. The CDR3 contains 15 residues. The V gene's germline CDR1 is KGHDR and CDR2 SFDVKD. The CDR3 region is CATSDSRPPTYEQYF. The DNA of the CDR3 is TGTGCCACCAGTGATTCCCGACCCCCCACCTACGAGCAGTACTTC.

The chain uses TRBV20-1 and TRBJ1-6; the D is unclear. Trimming took off 5 bases at V and 14 bases at J, with 13 bases between the two ends. CDR1 DFQATT and CDR2 SNEGSKA come from the germline V gene (reference sequence). The CDR3 consists of 11 residues. DNA for the CDR3: TGCAGTGCTCAAGCACCTTCGGCCCTCCACTTT. Amino acids: CSAQAPSALHF.

The chain combines TRBV3-1 with TRBJ2-7; D is possibly TRBD2 (5 bases). Germline-derived CDR1 and CDR2 are LGHDT and YNNKEL (reference sequence). The V and J ends lost 3 bases and 5 bases respectively, with 8 bases between them. The length of the CDR3 is 12 residues. CDR3 DNA sequence: TGTGCCAGCAGCCATACTAGGAACGAGCAGTACTTC. Translating gives CASSHTRNEQYF.

This clone rates as medium-sized. This same CDR3 is encoded by further DNA sequences in the sample. This rearrangement joins TRBV5-1 to TRBJ2-7; D possibly corresponds to TRBD1 (6 bases). Trimming pared 3 bases from V and 2 bases from J, leaving 12 bases between. The germline CDR1 and CDR2 sequences are SGHRS and YFSETQ. The CDR3 runs 14 residues. CDR3 sequence: CASSYRDTTYEQYF. CDR3 sequence (DNA): TGCGCCAGCAGCTACCGGGACACTACCTACGAGCAGTACTTC.

The chain is built from TRBV2 and TRBJ1-3; 9 bases match TRBD1. The junction had 21 bases not matched to a gene; V was cut back by 5 bases and J by 4 bases. The CDR3 totals 20 residues. The germline CDR1 and CDR2 sequences are SNHLY and FYNNEI. The CDR3 sequence is CASSTPGQGHRRVPGNTIYF. CDR3 nucleotide sequence: TGTGCCAGCAGTACCCCGGGACAGGGTCATAGGAGGGTCCCCGGAAACACCATATATTTT.

This clone was picked up many times. This chain links TRBV6-1 with TRBJ2-2; 9 bases agree with TRBD2. V was pared by 9 bases and J by 1 base, with 6 bases of the junction left unmatched. Germline V gene data show CDR1 as MNHNS and CDR2 as SASEGT. This CDR3 spans 15 amino acids. CDR3 coding DNA: TGTGCCAGTAAGACTAGCGGAGGGAACACCGGGGAGCTGTTTTTT. It translates to CASKTSGGNTGELFF.

The chain employs TRBV7-9 and TRBJ1-2; TRBD1 agrees at 9 bases. Germline CDR1 reads SEHNR; CDR2 reads FQNEAQ (reference sequence). This CDR3 is 15 amino acids long. With 0 bases clipped from V and 4 bases from J, the junction kept 3 bases outside the gene matches. The CDR3: CASSLAQGAGYGYTF. CDR3 DNA: TGTGCCAGCAGCTTAGCACAGGGGGCAGGCTATGGCTACACCTTC.

In this sample, this clone turned up once. The gene calls are TRBV5-5 and TRBJ2-2; D gene unclear. Trimming cost V 7 bases and J 3 bases, with 16 bases left between them. Germline V gene sequence: CDR1 SGHKS, CDR2 YYEKEE (reference sequence). The CDR3 sequence is 15 residues long. CDR3 loop: CASGSVKSYTGELFF. The CDR3 DNA reads as TGTGCCAGCGGATCAGTAAAGAGCTACACCGGGGAGCTGTTTTTT.

In this sample, this clone is medium-sized. This sequence joins TRBV18 and TRBJ1-2; TRBD1 matches at 7 bases. The germline CDR1 and CDR2 sequences are KGHSH and LQKENI. V shed 3 bases, J shed 5 bases, and the junction held 9 bases outside the gene matches. This CDR3 spans 15 amino acids. DNA for the CDR3: TGTGCCAGCTCACCCAACCGGGACAGCACTTATGGCTACACCTTC. This translates into CASSPNRDSTYGYTF.